The entry below describes one T cell receptor (beta chain). This CDR3 comprises 15 residues. J lost 5 bases, V lost 4 bases, and 9 bases had no gene match. Per germline, CDR1 LGHNA and CDR2 YSLEER. Per the original methods: From reference gene primer amplification, estimates of nucleated cell counts were derived. Data came from immunoSEQ multiplex PCR; TCRdb stores just in-frame clones and leaves some out. The DNA was the basis for D and trimming; V, J and clone size are from that table. The data show tens of thousands of clones, roughly three quarters seen once. The source of the sample is a study of blood T cell repertoires in COVID-19. The overall study: PBMCs, B-cell-depleted T cells, or T cells provided the cDNA or gDNA that made up the material.

The TCR sequence derives from a man aged 65 to 79 with COVID-19, enrolled during active disease. The chain joins TRBV4-3 to TRBJ1-1; 8 positions agree with TRBD1. Sequences were obtained from peripheral blood. The CDR3 reads CASSPSDRDNTEAFF. CDR3 DNA: TGCGCCAGCAGCCCTTCGGACAGGGACAATACTGAAGCTTTCTTT.